These T cell receptor beta chains were read from a single sample in a study of shared clonotypes between healthy human individuals. Only in-frame clones appear in the TCRdb table, and some are missing; sequencing was by immunoSEQ multiplex PCR. The sample includes approximately 840,000 clones, 90% to 98% of them seen just once. Sequencing was carried out using naive CD8+ T cells sorted from blood. All receptors derive from a young man in good health. Each CDR3 is given with its conserved first and last residue. A D gene is named only where the DNA matches it firmly. Expanded clones get a size class; other rows say once, few or many, or leave the size out.

V	D	J	size	CDR3	DNA
TRBV13	TRBD1	TRBJ1-3	once	CASTEAGTGINTIYF	TGTGCCAGCACCGAGGCCGGGACAGGGATAAACACCATATATTTT
TRBV5-6	NA	TRBJ2-3	NA	CASSSRRTVVDTQYF	TGTGCCAGCAGCTCCCGGAGGACCGTAGTGGATACGCAGTATTTT
TRBV11-3	NA	TRBJ2-2	NA	CASSSRTDTGELFF	TGTGCCAGCAGCTCCAGGACAGACACCGGGGAGCTGTTTTTT
TRBV27	NA	TRBJ2-3	NA	CASSHWRGKADTQYF	TGTGCCAGCAGTCATTGGAGGGGTAAAGCAGATACGCAGTATTTT
TRBV7-9	TRBD2	TRBJ2-7	NA	CASSPGGGYEQYF	TGTGCCAGCAGCCCCGGGGGGGGATACGAGCAGTACTTC
TRBV5-8	TRBD1	TRBJ2-7	NA	CASSPRDRVHEQYF	TGTGCCAGCAGCCCCCGGGACAGGGTACACGAGCAGTACTTC
TRBV6-5	NA	TRBJ1-5	once	CASSYGGGQPQHF	TGTGCCAGCAGTTACGGAGGGGGACAGCCCCAGCATTTT
TRBV27	NA	TRBJ2-1	NA	CASSKGGVAYNEQFF	TGTGCCAGCAGTAAGGGGGGTGTCGCCTACAATGAGCAGTTCTTC
TRBV5-4	NA	TRBJ1-1	NA	CASSWGIEAFF	TGTGCCAGCAGCTGGGGTATTGAAGCTTTCTTT
TRBV7-9	NA	TRBJ1-2	once	CASSASGKANYGYTF	TGTGCCAGCAGCGCCTCAGGAAAAGCTAACTATGGCTACACCTTC
TRBV27	TRBD1	TRBJ1-1	NA	CASSKTGVGTEAFF	TGTGCCAGCAGTAAGACAGGGGTAGGCACTGAAGCTTTCTTT